What follows describes a single TCR beta chain. The antigen is undetermined. These data come from a study of shared clonotypes between healthy human individuals. Study results and limitations: Clonotypes shared by all four sorted-subset donors had higher generation probabilities than non-shared clonotypes.

Trimming left V 4 bases short and J 0 bases short, with 9 bases between. From germline, CDR1 is SQVTM and CDR2 ANQGSEA. CDR3 size: 13 residues. Original data processing: Junction-only immunoSEQ sequences carried no quality scores, so filtering differed. Sequenced by immunoSEQ multiplex PCR; TCRdb stores in-frame clones only, minus some. The V and J calls and clone size were taken over from that table, and D and trimming were inferred from the DNA. Here the sample spans just over 2,000,000 clones, roughly 94% being singletons. CD4+ cells were split into CD45RA+ naive and CD45RA-negative memory subsets.

The chain has TRBV29-1 and TRBJ1-2; D uncertain. This TCR derives from a man aged 18 to 30 in good health. Sequences were obtained from naive CD4+ T cells sorted from blood. This sample's subset: CD45RA+ positively selected. CDR3 region: CSVGEGTNYGYTF. Here the CDR3 DNA reads TGCAGCGTTGGAGAAGGAACTAACTATGGCTACACCTTC.